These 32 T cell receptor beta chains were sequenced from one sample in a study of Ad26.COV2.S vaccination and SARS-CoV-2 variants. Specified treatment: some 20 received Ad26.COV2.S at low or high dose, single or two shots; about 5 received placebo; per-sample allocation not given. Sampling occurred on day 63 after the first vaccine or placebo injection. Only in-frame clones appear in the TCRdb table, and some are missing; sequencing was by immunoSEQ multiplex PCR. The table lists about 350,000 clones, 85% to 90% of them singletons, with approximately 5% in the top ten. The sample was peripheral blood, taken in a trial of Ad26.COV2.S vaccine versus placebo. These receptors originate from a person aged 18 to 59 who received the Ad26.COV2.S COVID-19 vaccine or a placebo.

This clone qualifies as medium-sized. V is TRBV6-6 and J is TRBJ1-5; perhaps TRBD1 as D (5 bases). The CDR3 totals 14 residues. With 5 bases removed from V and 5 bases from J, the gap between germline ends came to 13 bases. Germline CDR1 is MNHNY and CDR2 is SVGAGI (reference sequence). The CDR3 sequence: CASSLPGYDQPQHF. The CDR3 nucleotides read TGTGCCAGCAGTCTCCCAGGGTACGATCAGCCCCAGCATTTT.

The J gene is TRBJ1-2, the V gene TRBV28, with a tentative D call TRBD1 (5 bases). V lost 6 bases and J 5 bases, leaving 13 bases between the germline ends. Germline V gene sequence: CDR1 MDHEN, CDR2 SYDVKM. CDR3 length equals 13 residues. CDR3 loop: CASRLSGIYGYTF. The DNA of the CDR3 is TGTGCCAGCAGACTCTCAGGGATTTATGGCTACACCTTC.

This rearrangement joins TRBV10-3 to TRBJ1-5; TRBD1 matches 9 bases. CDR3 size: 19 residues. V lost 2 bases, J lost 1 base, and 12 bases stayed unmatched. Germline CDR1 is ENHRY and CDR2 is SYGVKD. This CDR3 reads CAISETQTGGIRSNQPQHF. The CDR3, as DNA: TGTGCCATCAGTGAGACCCAGACAGGGGGTATCAGGAGCAATCAGCCCCAGCATTTT.

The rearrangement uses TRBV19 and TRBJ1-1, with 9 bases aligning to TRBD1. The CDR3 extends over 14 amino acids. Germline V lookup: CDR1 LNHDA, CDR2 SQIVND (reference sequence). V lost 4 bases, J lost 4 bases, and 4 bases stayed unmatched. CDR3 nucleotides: TGTGCCAGTAGTACCGGACAGGGGAGCACTGAAGCTTTCTTT. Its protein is CASSTGQGSTEAFF.

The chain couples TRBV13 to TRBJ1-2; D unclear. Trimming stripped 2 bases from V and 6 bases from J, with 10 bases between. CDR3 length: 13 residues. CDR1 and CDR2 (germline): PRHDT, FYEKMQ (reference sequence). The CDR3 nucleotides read TGTGCCAGCAGCTTATCCGGGCTACATGGCTACACCTTC. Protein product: CASSLSGLHGYTF. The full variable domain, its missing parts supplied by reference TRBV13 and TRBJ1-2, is AAGVIQSPRHLIKEKRETATLKCYPIPRHDTVYWYQQGPGQDPQFLISFYEKMQSDKGSIPDRFSAQQFSDYHSELNMSSLELGDSALYFCASSLSGLHGYTFGSGTRLTVV.

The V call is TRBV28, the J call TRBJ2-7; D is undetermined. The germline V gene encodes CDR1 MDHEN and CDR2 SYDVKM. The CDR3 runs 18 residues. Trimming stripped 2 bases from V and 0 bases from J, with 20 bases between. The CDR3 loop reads CASSLPSEHGWLSYEQYF. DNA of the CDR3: TGTGCCAGCAGTTTACCCTCAGAACATGGGTGGCTCTCCTACGAGCAGTACTTC.

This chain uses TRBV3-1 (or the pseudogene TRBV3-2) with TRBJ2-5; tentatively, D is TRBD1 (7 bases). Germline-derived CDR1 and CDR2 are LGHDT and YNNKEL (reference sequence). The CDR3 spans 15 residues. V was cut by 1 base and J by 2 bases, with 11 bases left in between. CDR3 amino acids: CASSQGRGQQETQYF. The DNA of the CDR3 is TGTGCCAGCAGCCAAGGGCGGGGACAGCAAGAGACCCAGTACTTC.

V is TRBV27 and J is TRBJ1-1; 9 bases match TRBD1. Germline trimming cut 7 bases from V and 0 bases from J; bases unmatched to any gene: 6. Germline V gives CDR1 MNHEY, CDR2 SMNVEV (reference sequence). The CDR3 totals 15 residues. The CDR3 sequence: CASIGTGRMNTEAFF. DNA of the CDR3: TGTGCCAGCATCGGGACAGGGAGAATGAACACTGAAGCTTTCTTT.

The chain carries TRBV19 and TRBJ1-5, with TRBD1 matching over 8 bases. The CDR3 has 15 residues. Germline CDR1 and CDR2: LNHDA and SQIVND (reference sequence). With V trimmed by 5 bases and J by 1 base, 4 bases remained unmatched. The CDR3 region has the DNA TGTGCCAGTAGTGCAGGACAGGGAAGCAATCAGCCCCAGCATTTT. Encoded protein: CASSAGQGSNQPQHF.

The CDR3 DNA is TGTGCCAGCAGCCCAAATTGGGGTAGCCCCGAGCAGTACTTC. This sequence encodes CASSPNWGSPEQYF. The chain uses TRBV11-2 and TRBJ2-7; D remains unclear. CDR3 length: 14 amino acids. V lost 5 bases to trimming and J lost 6 bases, with 17 bases between them. Germline-derived CDR1 and CDR2 are SGHAT and FQNNGV.

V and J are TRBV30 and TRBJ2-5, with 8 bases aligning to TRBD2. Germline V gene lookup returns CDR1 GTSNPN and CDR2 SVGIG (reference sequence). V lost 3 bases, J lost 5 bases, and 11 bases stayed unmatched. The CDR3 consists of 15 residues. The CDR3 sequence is CAWSALRGAMETQYF. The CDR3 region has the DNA TGTGCCTGGAGCGCCCTGCGGGGGGCCATGGAGACCCAGTACTTC.

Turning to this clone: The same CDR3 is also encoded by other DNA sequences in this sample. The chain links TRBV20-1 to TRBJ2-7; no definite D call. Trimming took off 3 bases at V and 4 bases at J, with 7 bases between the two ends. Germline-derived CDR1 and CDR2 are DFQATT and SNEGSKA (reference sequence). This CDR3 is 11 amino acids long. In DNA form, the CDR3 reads TGCAGTGCTAGCTCCGGATACGAGCAGTACTTC. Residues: CSASSGYEQYF.

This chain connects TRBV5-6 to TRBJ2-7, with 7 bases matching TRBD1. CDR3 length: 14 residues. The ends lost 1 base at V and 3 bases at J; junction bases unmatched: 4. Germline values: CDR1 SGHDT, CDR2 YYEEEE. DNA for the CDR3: TGTGCCAGCAGCTTGCTCAGGGGGAGCTACGAGCAGTACTTC. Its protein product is CASSLLRGSYEQYF.

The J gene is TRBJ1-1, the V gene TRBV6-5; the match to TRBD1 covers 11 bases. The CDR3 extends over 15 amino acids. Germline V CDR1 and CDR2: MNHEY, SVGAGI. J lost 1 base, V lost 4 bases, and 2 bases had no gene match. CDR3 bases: TGTGCCAGCAGTTCGGACAGGGGGCCGAACACTGAAGCTTTCTTT. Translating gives CASSSDRGPNTEAFF.

The CDR3 bases are TGTGCCAGCAGTTTCGTTAGAGGAGGTGGGCAGCCCCAGCATTTT. It specifies CASSFVRGGGQPQHF. The chain links TRBV27 to TRBJ1-5; D is uncertain. Germline CDR1 is MNHEY and CDR2 is SMNVEV (reference sequence). CDR3 length: 15 residues. V lost 3 bases, J lost 7 bases, and 16 bases lay in between.

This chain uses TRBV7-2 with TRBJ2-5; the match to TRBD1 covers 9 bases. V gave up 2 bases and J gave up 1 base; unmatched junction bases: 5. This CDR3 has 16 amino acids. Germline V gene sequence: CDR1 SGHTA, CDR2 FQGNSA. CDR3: CASSLTPQGAQETQYF. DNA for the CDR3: TGTGCCAGCAGCTTAACCCCACAGGGGGCCCAAGAGACCCAGTACTTC.

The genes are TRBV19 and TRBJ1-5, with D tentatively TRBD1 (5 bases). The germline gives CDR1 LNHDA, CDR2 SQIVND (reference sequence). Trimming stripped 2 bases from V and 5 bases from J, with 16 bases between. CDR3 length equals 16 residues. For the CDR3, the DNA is TGTGCCAGTAGTATAAAGTCTCCAGGGCTGGATCAGCCCCAGCATTTT. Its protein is CASSIKSPGLDQPQHF. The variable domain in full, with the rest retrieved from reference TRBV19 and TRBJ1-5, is DGGITQSPKYLFRKEGQNVTLSCEQNLNHDAMYWYRQDPGQGLRLIYYSQIVNDFQKGDIAEGYSVSREKKESFPLTVTSAQKNPTAFYLCASSIKSPGLDQPQHFGDGTRLSIL.

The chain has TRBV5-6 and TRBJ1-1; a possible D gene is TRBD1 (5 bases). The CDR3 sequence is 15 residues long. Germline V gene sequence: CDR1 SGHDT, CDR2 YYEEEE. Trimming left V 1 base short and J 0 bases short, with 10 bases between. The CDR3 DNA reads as TGTGCCAGCAGCTTGAGGGGCAGGGTGAACACTGAAGCTTTCTTT. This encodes CASSLRGRVNTEAFF.

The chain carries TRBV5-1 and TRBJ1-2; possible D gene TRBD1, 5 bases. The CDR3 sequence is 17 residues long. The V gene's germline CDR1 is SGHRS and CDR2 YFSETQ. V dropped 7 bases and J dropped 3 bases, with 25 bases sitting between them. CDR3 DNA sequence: TGCGCCAGCGCTCCTCGTGGGGAGGCGGGGGTTGACTATGGCTACACCTTC. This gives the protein CASAPRGEAGVDYGYTF.

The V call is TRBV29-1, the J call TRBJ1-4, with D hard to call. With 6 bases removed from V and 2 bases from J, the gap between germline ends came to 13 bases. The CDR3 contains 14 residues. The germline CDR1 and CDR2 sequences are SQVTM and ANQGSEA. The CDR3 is CSVQEKATNEKLFF. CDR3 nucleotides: TGCAGCGTGCAGGAGAAGGCGACTAATGAAAAACTGTTTTTT.

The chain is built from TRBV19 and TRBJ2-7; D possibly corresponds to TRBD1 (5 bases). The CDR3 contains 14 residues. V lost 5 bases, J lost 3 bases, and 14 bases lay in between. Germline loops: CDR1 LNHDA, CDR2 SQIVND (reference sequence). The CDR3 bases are TGTGCCAGTAGTCCTAGTTCAGGGTTCTACGAGCAGTACTTC. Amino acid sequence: CASSPSSGFYEQYF.

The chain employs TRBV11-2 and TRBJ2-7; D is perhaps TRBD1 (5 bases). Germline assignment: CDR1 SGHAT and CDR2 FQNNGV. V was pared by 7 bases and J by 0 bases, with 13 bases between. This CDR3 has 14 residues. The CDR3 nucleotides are TGTGCCAGCACCCGGGCAGGGCTCTCCTACGAGCAGTACTTC. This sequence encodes CASTRAGLSYEQYF. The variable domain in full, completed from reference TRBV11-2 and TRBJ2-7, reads EAGVAQSPRYKIIEKRQSVAFWCNPISGHATLYWYQQILGQGPKLLIQFQNNGVVDDSQLPKDRFSAERLKGVDSTLKIQPAKLEDSAVYLCASTRAGLSYEQYFGPGTRLTVT.

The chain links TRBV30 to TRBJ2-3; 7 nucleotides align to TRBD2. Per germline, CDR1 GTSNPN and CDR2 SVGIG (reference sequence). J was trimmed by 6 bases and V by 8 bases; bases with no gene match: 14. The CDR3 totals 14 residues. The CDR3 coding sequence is TGTGCCGGCAAGATGGGGGGGAGTAAGGATACGCAGTATTTT. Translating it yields CAGKMGGSKDTQYF.

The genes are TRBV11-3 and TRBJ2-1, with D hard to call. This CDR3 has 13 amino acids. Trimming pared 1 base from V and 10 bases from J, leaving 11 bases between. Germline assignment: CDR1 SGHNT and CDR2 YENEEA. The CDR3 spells CASSLGRSREQFF. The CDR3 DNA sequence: TGTGCCAGCAGCTTAGGGCGTAGCCGGGAGCAGTTCTTC.

CDR3 DNA: TGTGCCAGTAGTCACTCCACCGGGACCCGGAGCTCCTACAATGAGCAGTTCTTC. Residues: CASSHSTGTRSSYNEQFF. The chain combines TRBV19 with TRBJ2-1; either TRBD1 or TRBD2 may fit D (5 bases each). Germline V gene data show CDR1 as LNHDA and CDR2 as SQIVND (reference sequence). The CDR3 is 18 residues long. Trimming shortened V by 5 bases and J by 0 bases, and 20 bases separated the two germline ends.

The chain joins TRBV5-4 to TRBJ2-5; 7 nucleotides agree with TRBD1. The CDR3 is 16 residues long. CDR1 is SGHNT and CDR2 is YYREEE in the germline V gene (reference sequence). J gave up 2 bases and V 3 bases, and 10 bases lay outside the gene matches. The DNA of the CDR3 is TGTGCCAGCAGCTCAGGGGGACCCGAACATCAAGAGACCCAGTACTTC. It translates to CASSSGGPEHQETQYF.

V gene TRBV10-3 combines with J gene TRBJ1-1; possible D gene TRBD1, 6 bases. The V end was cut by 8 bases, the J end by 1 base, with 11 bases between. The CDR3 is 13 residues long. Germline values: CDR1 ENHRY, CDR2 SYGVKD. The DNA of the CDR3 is TGTGCCATCGGGGACACCCGGAACACTGAAGCTTTCTTT. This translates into CAIGDTRNTEAFF.

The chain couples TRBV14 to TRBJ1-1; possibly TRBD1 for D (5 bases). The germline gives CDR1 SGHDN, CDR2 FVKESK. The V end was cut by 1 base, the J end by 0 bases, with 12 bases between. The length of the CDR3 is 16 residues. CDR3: CASSQGRRGMNTEAFF. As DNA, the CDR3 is TGTGCCAGCAGCCAAGGTAGGCGGGGGATGAACACTGAAGCTTTCTTT.

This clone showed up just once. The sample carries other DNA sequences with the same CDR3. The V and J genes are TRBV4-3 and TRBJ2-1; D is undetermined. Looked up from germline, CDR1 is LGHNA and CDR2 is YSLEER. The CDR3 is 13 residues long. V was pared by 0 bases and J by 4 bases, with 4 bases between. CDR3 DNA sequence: TGCGCCAGCAGCCAAGACGGGTACAATGAGCAGTTCTTC. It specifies CASSQDGYNEQFF.

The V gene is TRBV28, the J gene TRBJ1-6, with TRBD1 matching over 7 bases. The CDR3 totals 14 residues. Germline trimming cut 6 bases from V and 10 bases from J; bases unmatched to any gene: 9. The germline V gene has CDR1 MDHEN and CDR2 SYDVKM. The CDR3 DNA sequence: TGTGCCAGCAGGAGCCCACAGGGGAGGTCACCCCTCCACTTT. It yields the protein CASRSPQGRSPLHF.

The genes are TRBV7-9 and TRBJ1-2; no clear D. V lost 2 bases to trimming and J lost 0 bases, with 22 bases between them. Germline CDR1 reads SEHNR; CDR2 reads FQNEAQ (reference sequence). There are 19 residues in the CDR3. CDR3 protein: CASSLSRRREEDPNYGYTF. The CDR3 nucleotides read TGTGCCAGCAGCTTATCCCGGCGGCGGGAGGAGGATCCTAACTATGGCTACACCTTC.

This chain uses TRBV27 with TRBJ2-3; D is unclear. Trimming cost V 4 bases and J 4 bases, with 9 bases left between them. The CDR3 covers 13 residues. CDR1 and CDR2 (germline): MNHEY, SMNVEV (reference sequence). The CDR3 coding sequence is TGTGCCAGCAGTTCGAAAGGTCCAGATACGCAGTATTTT. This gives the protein CASSSKGPDTQYF.